Included here is one T cell receptor beta chain sequence, with context. V gave up 8 bases and J gave up 4 bases, with 9 bases separating them. Per the germline V gene, CDR1 is LNHNV and CDR2 is YYDKDF (reference sequence). This CDR3 is 12 amino acids long. Libraries were prepared by immunoSEQ multiplex PCR; TCRdb keeps only in-frame clonotypes and omits some of them. The table has around 510,000 clones, around 77% seen once. This sample stems from a study of shared clonotypes between healthy human individuals. The sequenced material came from PBMCs. The chain links TRBV15 to TRBJ1-3; D is unclear. The source of this sequence is a woman between 35 and 50 years old in good health. Some clones in this sample may be carry-over from other donors' samples. The CDR3 loop is CATGGSGNTIYF. The DNA of the CDR3 is TGTGCCACCGGTGGCTCCGGAAACACCATATATTTT.